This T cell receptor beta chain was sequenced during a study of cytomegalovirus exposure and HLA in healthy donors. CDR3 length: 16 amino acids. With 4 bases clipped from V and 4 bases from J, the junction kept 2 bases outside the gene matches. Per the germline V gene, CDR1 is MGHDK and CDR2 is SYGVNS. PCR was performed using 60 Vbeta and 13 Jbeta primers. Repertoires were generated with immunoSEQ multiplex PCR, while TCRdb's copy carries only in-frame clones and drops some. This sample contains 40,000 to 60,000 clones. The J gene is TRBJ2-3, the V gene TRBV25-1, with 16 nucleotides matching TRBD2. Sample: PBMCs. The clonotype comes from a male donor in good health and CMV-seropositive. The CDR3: CASSGGTSGGADTQYF. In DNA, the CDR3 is TGTGCCAGCAGTGGCGGGACTAGCGGGGGGGCAGATACGCAGTATTTT.